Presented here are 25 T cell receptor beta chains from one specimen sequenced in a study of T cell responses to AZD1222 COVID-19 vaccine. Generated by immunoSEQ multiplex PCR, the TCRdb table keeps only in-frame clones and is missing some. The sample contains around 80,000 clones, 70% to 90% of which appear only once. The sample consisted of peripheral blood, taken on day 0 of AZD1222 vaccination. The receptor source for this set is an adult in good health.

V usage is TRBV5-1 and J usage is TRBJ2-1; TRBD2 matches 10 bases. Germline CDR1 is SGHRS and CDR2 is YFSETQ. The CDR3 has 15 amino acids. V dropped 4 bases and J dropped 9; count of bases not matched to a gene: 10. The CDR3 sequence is CASSPSGSEATEQFF. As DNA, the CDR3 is TGCGCCAGCAGCCCTAGCGGGAGCGAGGCGACTGAGCAGTTCTTC.

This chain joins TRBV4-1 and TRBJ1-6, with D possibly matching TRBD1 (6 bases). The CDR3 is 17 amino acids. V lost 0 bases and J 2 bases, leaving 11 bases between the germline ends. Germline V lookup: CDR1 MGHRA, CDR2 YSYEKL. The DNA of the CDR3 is TGCGCCAGCAGCCAAGATGCGTCAGGGGCCTATAATTCACCCCTCCACTTT. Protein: CASSQDASGAYNSPLHF.

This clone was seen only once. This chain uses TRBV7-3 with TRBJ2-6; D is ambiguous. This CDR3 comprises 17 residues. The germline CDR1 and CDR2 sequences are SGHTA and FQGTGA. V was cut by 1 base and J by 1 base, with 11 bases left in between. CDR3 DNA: TGTGCCAGCAGCTTAAACGGGCGCTTTTCTGGGGCCAACGTCCTGACTTTC. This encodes CASSLNGRFSGANVLTF.

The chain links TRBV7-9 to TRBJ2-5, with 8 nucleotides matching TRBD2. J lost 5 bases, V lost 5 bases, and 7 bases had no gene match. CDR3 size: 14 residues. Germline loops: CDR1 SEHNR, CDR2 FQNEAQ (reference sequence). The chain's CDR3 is CASSARGGPETQYF. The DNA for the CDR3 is TGTGCCAGCAGCGCCCGCGGGGGGCCGGAGACCCAGTACTTC.

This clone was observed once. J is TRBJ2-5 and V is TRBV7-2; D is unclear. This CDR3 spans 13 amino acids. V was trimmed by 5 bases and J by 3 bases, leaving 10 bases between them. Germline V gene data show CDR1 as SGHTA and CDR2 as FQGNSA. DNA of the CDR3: TGTGCCAGCAGCCCTATGGCGGAAGAGACCCAGTACTTC. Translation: CASSPMAEETQYF.

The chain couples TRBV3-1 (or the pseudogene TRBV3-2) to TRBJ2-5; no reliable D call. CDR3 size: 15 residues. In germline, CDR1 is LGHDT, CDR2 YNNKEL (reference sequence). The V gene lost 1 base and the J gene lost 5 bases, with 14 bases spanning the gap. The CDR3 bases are TGTGCCAGCAGCCAAGTCTCCCTCCGGGTGGAGACCCAGTACTTC. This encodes CASSQVSLRVETQYF.

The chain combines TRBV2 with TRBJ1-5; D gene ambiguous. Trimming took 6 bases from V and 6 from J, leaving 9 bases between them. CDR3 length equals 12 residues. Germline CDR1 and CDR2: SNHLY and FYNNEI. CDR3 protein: CASSPGSQPQHF. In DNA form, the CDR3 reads TGTGCCAGCAGCCCCGGAAGTCAGCCCCAGCATTTT.

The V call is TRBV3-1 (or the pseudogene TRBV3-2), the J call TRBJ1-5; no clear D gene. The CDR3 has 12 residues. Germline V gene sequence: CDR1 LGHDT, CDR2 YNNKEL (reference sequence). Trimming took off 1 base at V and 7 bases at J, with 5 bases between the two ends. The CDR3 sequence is CASSQGEQPQHF. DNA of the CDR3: TGTGCCAGCAGCCAAGGGGAACAGCCCCAGCATTTT.

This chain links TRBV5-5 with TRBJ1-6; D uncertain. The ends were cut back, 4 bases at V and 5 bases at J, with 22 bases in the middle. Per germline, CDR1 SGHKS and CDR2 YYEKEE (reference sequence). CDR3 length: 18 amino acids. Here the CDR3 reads CASSGLPPGVPNNSPLHF. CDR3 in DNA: TGTGCCAGCAGCGGACTCCCCCCGGGAGTGCCGAATAATTCACCCCTCCACTTT.

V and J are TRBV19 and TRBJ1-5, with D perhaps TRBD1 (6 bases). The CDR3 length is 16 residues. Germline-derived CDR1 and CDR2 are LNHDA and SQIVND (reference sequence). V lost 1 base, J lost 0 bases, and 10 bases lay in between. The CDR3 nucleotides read TGTGCCAGTAGTATAGTGGAGGGACATAGCAATCAGCCCCAGCATTTT. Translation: CASSIVEGHSNQPQHF.

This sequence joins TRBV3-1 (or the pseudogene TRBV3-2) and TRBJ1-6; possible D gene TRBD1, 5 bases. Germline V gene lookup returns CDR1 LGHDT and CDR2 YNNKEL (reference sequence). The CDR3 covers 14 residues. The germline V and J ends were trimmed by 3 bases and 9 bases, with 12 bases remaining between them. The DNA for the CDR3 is TGTGCCAGCAGCCACGGGACCGCTGGTTCACCCCTCCACTTT. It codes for CASSHGTAGSPLHF.

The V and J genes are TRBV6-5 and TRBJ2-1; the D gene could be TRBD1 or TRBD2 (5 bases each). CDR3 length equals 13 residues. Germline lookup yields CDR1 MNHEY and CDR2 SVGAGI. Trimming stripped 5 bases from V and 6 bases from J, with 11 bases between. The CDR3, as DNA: TGTGCCAGCAGTCCCCGGGACGGCAATGAGCAGTTCTTC. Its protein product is CASSPRDGNEQFF.

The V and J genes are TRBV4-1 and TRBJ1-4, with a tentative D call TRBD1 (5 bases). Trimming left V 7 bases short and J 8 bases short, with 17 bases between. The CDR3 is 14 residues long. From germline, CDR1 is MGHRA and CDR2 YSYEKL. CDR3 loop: CASNVGEVGEKLFF. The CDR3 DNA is TGCGCCAGCAACGTAGGGGAGGTCGGAGAAAAACTGTTTTTT.

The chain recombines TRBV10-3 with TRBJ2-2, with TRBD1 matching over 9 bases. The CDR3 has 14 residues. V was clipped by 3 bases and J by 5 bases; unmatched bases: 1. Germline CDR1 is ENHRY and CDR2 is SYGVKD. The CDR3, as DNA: TGTGCCATCAGTGAAGGGACAGGGACCGGGGAGCTGTTTTTT. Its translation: CAISEGTGTGELFF.

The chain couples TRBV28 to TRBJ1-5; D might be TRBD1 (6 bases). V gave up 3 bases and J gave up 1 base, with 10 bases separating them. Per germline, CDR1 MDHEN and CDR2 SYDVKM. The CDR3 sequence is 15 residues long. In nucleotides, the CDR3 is TGTGCCAGCAGTTTGGGTACAGGGAGCAATCAGCCCCAGCATTTT. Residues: CASSLGTGSNQPQHF. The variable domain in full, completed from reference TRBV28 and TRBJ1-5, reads DVKVTQSSRYLVKRTGEKVFLECVQDMDHENMFWYRQDPGLGLRLIYFSYDVKMKEKGDIPEGYSVSREKKERFSLILESASTNQTSMYLCASSLGTGSNQPQHFGDGTRLSIL.

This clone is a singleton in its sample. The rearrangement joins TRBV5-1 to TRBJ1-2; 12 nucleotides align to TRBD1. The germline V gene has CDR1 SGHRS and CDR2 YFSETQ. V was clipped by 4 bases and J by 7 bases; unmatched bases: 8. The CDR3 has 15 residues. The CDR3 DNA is TGCGCCAGCAGCCTCCGGGACAGGGGGCAGGGTGGCTACACCTTC. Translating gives CASSLRDRGQGGYTF.

CDR3 region: CASSLGGDREAYEQYF. CDR3 coding DNA: TGTGCCAGCAGCTTAGGCGGGGACAGGGAAGCCTACGAGCAGTACTTC. V is TRBV7-9 and J is TRBJ2-7; 9 nucleotides match TRBD1. The V gene's germline CDR1 is SEHNR and CDR2 FQNEAQ (reference sequence). V dropped 1 base and J dropped 2; count of bases not matched to a gene: 6. The CDR3 has 16 residues.

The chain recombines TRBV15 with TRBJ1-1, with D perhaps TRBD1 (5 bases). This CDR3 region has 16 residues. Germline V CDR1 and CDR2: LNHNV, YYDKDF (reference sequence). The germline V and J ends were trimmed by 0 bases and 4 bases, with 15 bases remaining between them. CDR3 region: CATSREGRLRGTEAFF. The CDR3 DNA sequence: TGTGCCACCAGCAGAGAGGGGAGATTAAGGGGCACTGAAGCTTTCTTT.

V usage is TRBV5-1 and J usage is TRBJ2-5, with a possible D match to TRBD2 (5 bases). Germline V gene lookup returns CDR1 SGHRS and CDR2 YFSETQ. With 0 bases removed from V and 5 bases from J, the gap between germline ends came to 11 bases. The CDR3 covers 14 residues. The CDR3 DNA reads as TGCGCCAGCAGCTTGGGATTTGGGGAGGAGACCCAGTACTTC. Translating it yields CASSLGFGEETQYF.

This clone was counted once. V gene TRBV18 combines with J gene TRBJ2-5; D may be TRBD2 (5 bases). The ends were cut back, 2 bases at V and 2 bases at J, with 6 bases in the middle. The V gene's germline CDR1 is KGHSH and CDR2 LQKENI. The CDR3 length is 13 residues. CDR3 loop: CASSPWTQETQYF. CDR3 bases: TGTGCCAGCTCACCATGGACTCAAGAGACCCAGTACTTC.

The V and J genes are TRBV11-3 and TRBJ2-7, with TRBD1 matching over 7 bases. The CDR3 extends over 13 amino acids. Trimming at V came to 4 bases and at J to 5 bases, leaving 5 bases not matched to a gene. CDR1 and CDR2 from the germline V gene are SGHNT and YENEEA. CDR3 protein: CASSSGQVHEQYF. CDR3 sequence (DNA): TGTGCCAGCAGCTCCGGACAGGTCCACGAGCAGTACTTC.

CDR3 amino acids: CASSLDWGVGEQYF. As DNA, the CDR3 is TGCGCCAGCAGCTTGGACTGGGGGGTAGGCGAGCAGTACTTC. The chain recombines TRBV5-1 with TRBJ2-7, with D perhaps TRBD2 (6 bases). From germline, CDR1 is SGHRS and CDR2 YFSETQ. This CDR3 contains 14 residues. The germline V and J ends were trimmed by 0 bases and 6 bases, with 13 bases remaining between them.

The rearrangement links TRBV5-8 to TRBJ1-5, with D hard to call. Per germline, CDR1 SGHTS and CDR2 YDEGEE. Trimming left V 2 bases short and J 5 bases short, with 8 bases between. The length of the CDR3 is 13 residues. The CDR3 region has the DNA TGTGCCAGCAGCTTTAAACCCCATCAGCCCCAGCATTTT. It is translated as CASSFKPHQPQHF.

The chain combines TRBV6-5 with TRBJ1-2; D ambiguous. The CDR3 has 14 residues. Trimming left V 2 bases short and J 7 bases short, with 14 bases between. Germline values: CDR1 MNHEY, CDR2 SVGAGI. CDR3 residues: CASSYGSSKSGYTF. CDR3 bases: TGTGCCAGCAGTTACGGCAGCTCAAAGTCTGGCTACACCTTC.

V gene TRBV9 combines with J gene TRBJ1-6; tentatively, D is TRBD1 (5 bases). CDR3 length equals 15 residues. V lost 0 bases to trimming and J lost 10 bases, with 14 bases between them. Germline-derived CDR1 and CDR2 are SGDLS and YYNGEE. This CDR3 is CASSVEIREDSPLHF. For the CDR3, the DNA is TGTGCCAGCAGCGTAGAAATCAGGGAGGACTCACCCCTCCACTTT.